The source of this TCR beta chain is a study of blood T cell repertoires in COVID-19. Germline V gene sequence: CDR1 KGHSH, CDR2 LQKENI. This CDR3 comprises 13 residues. V was pared by 6 bases and J by 6 bases, with 12 bases between. The assay was immunoSEQ multiplex PCR, and TCRdb's table has in-frame clones only and misses some. Seen here are over 100,000 clones, 75% to 90% observed once, and the top ten hold 15% to 20%. The source is an older woman with acute or convalescent COVID-19. Sequences were obtained from peripheral blood. This sequence joins TRBV18 and TRBJ1-5; D call uncertain. The CDR3 DNA follows: TGTGCCAGCTCCCGGGGAGAGGGTCAGCCCCAGCATTTT. This codes for CASSRGEGQPQHF.